Shown below are 4 T cell receptor beta chains from a single sample sequenced in a study of shared clonotypes between healthy human individuals. TCRdb's copy holds only in-frame clones and misses some; the assay was immunoSEQ multiplex PCR. The data contain fewer than 3 million clones, 85% to 95% of them seen just once; the ten biggest clones take up approximately 0.41%. The specimen sequenced was naive CD4+ T cells from PBMCs. The sample's subset: CD45RA+ positively selected. These TCRs come from a man between 18 and 35 years old in good health. Some clones in this sample may be carry-over from other donors' samples.

This clone was counted once. The same CDR3 can be traced to other DNA sequences in this sample. V and J are TRBV9 and TRBJ2-3; TRBD2 aligns across 11 bases. With V trimmed by 2 bases and J by 0 bases, 2 bases remained unmatched. The CDR3 runs 16 residues. CDR1 and CDR2 (germline): SGDLS, YYNGEE. As DNA, the CDR3 is TGTGCCAGCAGCGTGGGACTAGCGGCTAGCACAGATACGCAGTATTTT. Encoded protein: CASSVGLAASTDTQYF.

The rearrangement joins TRBV27 to TRBJ2-7; possibly TRBD2 for D (6 bases). Germline assignment: CDR1 MNHEY and CDR2 SMNVEV (reference sequence). The CDR3 loop spans 17 amino acids. Trimming cost V 0 bases and J 3 bases, with 18 bases left between them. The CDR3 DNA sequence: TGTGCCAGCAGTTTATCAGTCTGGGGAGGCAGGAGCTACGAGCAGTACTTC. It is translated as CASSLSVWGGRSYEQYF.

As to this clone: Other DNA sequences within the sample encode an identical CDR3. V is TRBV2 and J is TRBJ2-7; D uncertain. CDR3 size: 10 residues. Trimming shortened V by 7 bases and J by 4 bases, and 5 bases separated the two germline ends. CDR1 and CDR2 from the germline V gene are SNHLY and FYNNEI. The CDR3 DNA reads as TGTGCCAGCACAAGGTACGAGCAGTACTTC. Protein sequence: CASTRYEQYF.

The chain joins TRBV4-1 to TRBJ2-1, with 10 nucleotides matching TRBD2. Trimming cost V 1 base and J 8 bases; bases outside gene matches: 2. CDR1 is MGHRA, CDR2 YSYEKL, per germline. The CDR3 covers 14 residues. The CDR3 nucleotides are TGCGCCAGCAGCCAAGTAGGGACTAGCGATGAGCAGTTCTTC. Translating it yields CASSQVGTSDEQFF.